These T cell receptor beta chains were read from a single sample in a study of T-cell memory formation after mild COVID-19. TCRdb recomputed calls from the 5' RACE reads with MiXCR, one row per CDR3 protein. The profile shows about half a million distinct CDR3 sequences, 18% of them singletons. The sequenced sample was PBMCs or a T cell subset sorted from them (not recorded which). These TCRs come from an adult woman who had mild COVID-19 (a few samples of this study predate the infection). Cell type and time point are not known. CDR3s include the opening cysteine and the closing phenylalanine or tryptophan. The D gene is left open where the match is weak. Only part of the rows carry a size: once, few, many, or a class if the clone is expanded.

j_gene: TRBJ2-7; len: 14; d_gene: TRBD1; v_gene: TRBV19; abundance: .; CDR3aa: CASSTSGQTGEQYF; CDR3nt: TGTGCCAGTAGTACATCGGGACAGACGGGCGAGCAGTACTTC
j_gene: TRBJ2-7; len: 13; d_gene: .; v_gene: TRBV27; abundance: .; CDR3aa: CASSPGGPDEQYF; CDR3nt: TGTGCCAGCAGCCCCGGCGGGCCCGACGAGCAGTACTTC
j_gene: TRBJ1-5; len: 15; d_gene: .; v_gene: TRBV24-1; abundance: few; CDR3aa: CATSEHGGTNQPQHF; CDR3nt: TGTGCCACCAGTGAGCACGGGGGAACCAATCAGCCCCAGCATTTT
j_gene: TRBJ2-7; len: 13; d_gene: .; v_gene: TRBV12-3/TRBV12-4; abundance: .; CDR3aa: CASSLYSSYEQYF; CDR3nt: TGTGCCAGCAGTTTATACAGCTCCTACGAGCAGTACTTC
j_gene: TRBJ2-4; len: 10; d_gene: .; v_gene: TRBV7-7; abundance: .; CDR3aa: CASNITGEYF; CDR3nt: TGTGCTAGCAACATAACCGGTGAATACTTC
j_gene: TRBJ1-2; len: 15; d_gene: .; v_gene: TRBV7-9; abundance: once; CDR3aa: CASSPRQVPLYGYTF; CDR3nt: TGTGCCAGCAGCCCCCGACAGGTGCCGCTCTATGGCTACACCTTC
j_gene: TRBJ2-3; len: 16; d_gene: TRBD2; v_gene: TRBV6-2/TRBV6-3; abundance: many; CDR3aa: CASSSSGGGPADTQYF; CDR3nt: TGTGCCAGCAGTTCTTCTGGCGGGGGGCCAGCGGATACGCAGTATTTT
j_gene: TRBJ1-2; len: 12; d_gene: .; v_gene: TRBV12-3/TRBV12-4; abundance: .; CDR3aa: CASSWGDYGYTF; CDR3nt: TGTGCCAGCAGTTGGGGTGACTATGGCTACACCTTC
j_gene: TRBJ1-1; len: 14; d_gene: .; v_gene: TRBV6-1; abundance: few; CDR3aa: CASSEVRRNTEAFF; CDR3nt: TGTGCCAGCAGTGAAGTCAGGAGGAACACTGAAGCTTTCTTT
j_gene: TRBJ2-1; len: 15; d_gene: TRBD1; v_gene: TRBV7-8; abundance: few; CDR3aa: CASSQGDRGRNEQFF; CDR3nt: TGTGCCAGCAGCCAGGGGGACAGGGGGCGCAATGAGCAGTTCTTC
j_gene: TRBJ2-1; len: 15; d_gene: .; v_gene: TRBV3-1; abundance: few; CDR3aa: CASSQPGKGYNEQFF; CDR3nt: TGTGCCAGCAGCCAGCCTGGGAAGGGGTACAATGAGCAGTTCTTC
j_gene: TRBJ1-5; len: 15; d_gene: TRBD1; v_gene: TRBV20-1; abundance: many; CDR3aa: CSALTGAYSNQPQHF; CDR3nt: TGCAGTGCACTAACAGGGGCTTATAGCAATCAGCCCCAGCATTTT
j_gene: TRBJ2-2; len: 14; d_gene: .; v_gene: TRBV14; abundance: many; CDR3aa: CASSQDRNTGELFF; CDR3nt: TGTGCCAGCAGCCAAGATCGCAACACCGGGGAGCTGTTTTTT
j_gene: TRBJ1-6; len: 16; d_gene: TRBD1; v_gene: TRBV4-1; abundance: .; CDR3aa: CASSHILGQTNSPLHF; CDR3nt: TGCGCCAGCAGCCATATACTGGGACAGACTAATTCACCCCTCCACTTT
j_gene: TRBJ2-3; len: 16; d_gene: .; v_gene: TRBV7-9; abundance: few; CDR3aa: CASSLAVGLGTDTQYF; CDR3nt: TGTGCCAGCAGCTTAGCTGTGGGCCTCGGCACAGATACGCAGTATTTT
j_gene: TRBJ2-3; len: 13; d_gene: .; v_gene: TRBV19; abundance: few; CDR3aa: CASTTTSADTQYF; CDR3nt: TGTGCCAGTACCACGACCAGCGCAGATACGCAGTATTTT
j_gene: TRBJ2-1; len: 12; d_gene: .; v_gene: TRBV5-1; abundance: .; CDR3aa: CASGPGFHEQFF; CDR3nt: TGCGCCAGTGGGCCCGGGTTCCATGAGCAGTTCTTC
j_gene: TRBJ2-1; len: 17; d_gene: .; v_gene: TRBV5-1; abundance: few; CDR3aa: CASSLAGGLWVENEQFF; CDR3nt: TGCGCCAGCAGCTTGGCCGGGGGGCTATGGGTTGAGAATGAGCAGTTCTTC
j_gene: TRBJ2-7; len: 16; d_gene: TRBD1; v_gene: TRBV7-9; abundance: many; CDR3aa: CASSLVRGRSSYEQYF; CDR3nt: TGTGCCAGCAGCTTAGTTAGGGGGCGAAGCTCCTACGAGCAGTACTTC
j_gene: TRBJ2-3; len: 14; d_gene: .; v_gene: TRBV5-1; abundance: many; CDR3aa: CASSSGRLRDTQYF; CDR3nt: TGCGCCAGCAGCTCGGGACGTCTCCGGGATACGCAGTATTTT
j_gene: TRBJ2-7; len: 14; d_gene: TRBD2; v_gene: TRBV25-1; abundance: .; CDR3aa: CASSDHRPGGEQYF; CDR3nt: TGTGCCAGCAGTGACCACAGACCGGGGGGGGAGCAGTACTTC
j_gene: TRBJ1-2; len: 13; d_gene: .; v_gene: TRBV5-1; abundance: few; CDR3aa: CASSSSPFDGYTF; CDR3nt: TGCGCCAGCAGCTCCTCCCCATTCGATGGCTACACCTTC
j_gene: TRBJ2-5; len: 15; d_gene: TRBD2; v_gene: TRBV12-3/TRBV12-4; abundance: .; CDR3aa: CASRGGLAEPETQYF; CDR3nt: TGTGCCAGCAGGGGGGGACTAGCGGAGCCCGAGACCCAGTACTTC
j_gene: TRBJ2-7; len: 15; d_gene: TRBD1; v_gene: TRBV10-2; abundance: .; CDR3aa: CASSDRGTVFYEQYF; CDR3nt: TGCGCCAGCAGTGATAGGGGGACAGTCTTCTACGAGCAGTACTTC
j_gene: TRBJ2-7; len: 13; d_gene: .; v_gene: TRBV19; abundance: .; CDR3aa: CASSIDQLTEQYF; CDR3nt: TGTGCCAGTAGTATAGATCAATTAACAGAGCAGTACTTC
j_gene: TRBJ2-7; len: 15; d_gene: .; v_gene: TRBV12-3/TRBV12-4; abundance: few; CDR3aa: CASSFLGAGKKEQYF; CDR3nt: TGTGCCAGCAGTTTCTTAGGTGCGGGAAAGAAAGAGCAGTACTTC
j_gene: TRBJ2-1; len: 14; d_gene: .; v_gene: TRBV5-4; abundance: .; CDR3aa: CASSLEGQSNEQFF; CDR3nt: TGTGCCAGCAGCTTGGAAGGTCAGAGCAATGAGCAGTTCTTC
j_gene: TRBJ2-1; len: 15; d_gene: TRBD2; v_gene: TRBV12-3/TRBV12-4; abundance: many; CDR3aa: CASRWASGGTNEQFF; CDR3nt: TGTGCCAGCAGGTGGGCTAGCGGGGGTACTAATGAGCAGTTCTTC
j_gene: TRBJ1-2; len: 15; d_gene: TRBD1; v_gene: TRBV7-9; abundance: many; CDR3aa: CASSFRDRANYGYTF; CDR3nt: TGTGCCAGCAGCTTCCGGGACAGAGCTAACTATGGCTACACCTTC
j_gene: TRBJ2-7; len: 13; d_gene: TRBD1; v_gene: TRBV27; abundance: few; CDR3aa: CASSIVTGGEQYF; CDR3nt: TGTGCCAGCAGTATTGTGACAGGGGGGGAGCAGTACTTC
j_gene: TRBJ2-1; len: 16; d_gene: TRBD2; v_gene: TRBV7-6; abundance: .; CDR3aa: CASSLGPSGGYNEQFF; CDR3nt: TGTGCCAGCAGCTTAGGACCTAGCGGGGGTTACAATGAGCAGTTCTTC
j_gene: TRBJ2-5; len: 14; d_gene: .; v_gene: TRBV29-1; abundance: .; CDR3aa: CSVSRGADKETQYF; CDR3nt: TGCAGCGTTTCCCGCGGGGCAGATAAAGAGACCCAGTACTTC
j_gene: TRBJ2-2; len: 12; d_gene: .; v_gene: TRBV3-1; abundance: .; CDR3aa: CASSREPGELFF; CDR3nt: TGTGCCAGCAGCCGAGAGCCCGGGGAGCTGTTTTTT
j_gene: TRBJ2-3; len: 14; d_gene: .; v_gene: TRBV5-1; abundance: .; CDR3aa: CASSRTGRADTQYF; CDR3nt: TGCGCCAGCAGCCGGACAGGGAGGGCAGATACGCAGTATTTT
j_gene: TRBJ2-5; len: 13; d_gene: .; v_gene: TRBV13; abundance: many; CDR3aa: CASSLGGLETQYF; CDR3nt: TGTGCCAGCAGCTTAGGAGGGTTGGAGACCCAGTACTTC
j_gene: TRBJ1-1; len: 11; d_gene: .; v_gene: TRBV24-1; abundance: few; CDR3aa: CATSDAGYAFF; CDR3nt: TGTGCCACCAGTGATGCTGGGTACGCTTTCTTT
j_gene: TRBJ1-1; len: 13; d_gene: TRBD1; v_gene: TRBV7-2; abundance: few; CDR3aa: CASSFGQGTEAFF; CDR3nt: TGTGCCAGCAGTTTTGGACAGGGCACTGAAGCTTTCTTT
j_gene: TRBJ2-1; len: 13; d_gene: .; v_gene: TRBV20-1; abundance: few; CDR3aa: CSARGLALSEQFF; CDR3nt: TGCAGTGCTAGAGGATTAGCCCTGAGTGAGCAGTTCTTC
j_gene: TRBJ2-3; len: 13; d_gene: .; v_gene: TRBV28; abundance: few; CDR3aa: CATAGGMVVTQYF; CDR3nt: TGTGCCACCGCTGGGGGAATGGTAGTTACGCAGTATTTT
j_gene: TRBJ2-5; len: 15; d_gene: TRBD2; v_gene: TRBV6-5; abundance: many; CDR3aa: CASSYSASGQETQYF; CDR3nt: TGTGCCAGCAGTTACTCGGCTAGCGGCCAAGAGACCCAGTACTTC
j_gene: TRBJ2-6; len: 15; d_gene: .; v_gene: TRBV5-1; abundance: few; CDR3aa: CASSLAGGGANVLTF; CDR3nt: TGCGCCAGCAGCTTGGCAGGAGGTGGGGCCAACGTCCTGACTTTC
j_gene: TRBJ2-3; len: 15; d_gene: TRBD2; v_gene: TRBV6-5; abundance: .; CDR3aa: CASKGLAGVGGTQYF; CDR3nt: TGTGCCAGCAAGGGACTAGCGGGCGTGGGGGGAACGCAGTATTTT
j_gene: TRBJ2-5; len: 15; d_gene: .; v_gene: TRBV5-1; abundance: few; CDR3aa: CASSLGGQTQETQYF; CDR3nt: TGCGCCAGCAGCTTGGGGGGACAAACCCAGGAGACCCAGTACTTC
j_gene: TRBJ2-5; len: 14; d_gene: TRBD2; v_gene: TRBV5-1; abundance: .; CDR3aa: CASSLSGVQETQYF; CDR3nt: TGCGCCAGCAGCTTAAGCGGGGTCCAAGAGACCCAGTACTTC
j_gene: TRBJ1-1; len: 16; d_gene: .; v_gene: TRBV18; abundance: few; CDR3aa: CASSPPTRAQGTEAFF; CDR3nt: TGTGCCAGCTCACCACCGACAAGGGCTCAAGGGACTGAAGCTTTCTTT
j_gene: TRBJ2-7; len: 12; d_gene: .; v_gene: TRBV20-1; abundance: .; CDR3aa: CSADLGSHEQYF; CDR3nt: TGCAGTGCAGACCTAGGGTCCCACGAGCAGTACTTC